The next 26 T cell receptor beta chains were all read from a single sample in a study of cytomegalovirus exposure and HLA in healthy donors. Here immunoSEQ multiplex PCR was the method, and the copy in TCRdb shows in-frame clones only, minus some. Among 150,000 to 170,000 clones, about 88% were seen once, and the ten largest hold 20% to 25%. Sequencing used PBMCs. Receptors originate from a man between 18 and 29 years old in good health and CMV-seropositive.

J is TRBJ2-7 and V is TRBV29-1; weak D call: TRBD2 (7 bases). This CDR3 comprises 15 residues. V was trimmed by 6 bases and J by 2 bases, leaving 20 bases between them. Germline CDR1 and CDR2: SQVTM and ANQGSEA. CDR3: CSVPGEGQGTYEQYF. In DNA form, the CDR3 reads TGCAGCGTCCCCGGGGAGGGGCAGGGGACCTACGAGCAGTACTTC.

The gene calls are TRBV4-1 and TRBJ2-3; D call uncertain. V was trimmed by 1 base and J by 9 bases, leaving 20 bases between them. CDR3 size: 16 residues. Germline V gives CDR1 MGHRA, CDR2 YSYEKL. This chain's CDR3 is CASSQVPPPALGTQYF. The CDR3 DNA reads TGCGCCAGCAGCCAAGTACCCCCCCCGGCCCTCGGGACGCAGTATTTT.

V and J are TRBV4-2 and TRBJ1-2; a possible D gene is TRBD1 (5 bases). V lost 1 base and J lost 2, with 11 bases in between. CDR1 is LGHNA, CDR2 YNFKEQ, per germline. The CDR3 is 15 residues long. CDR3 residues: CASSQGGAENYGYTF. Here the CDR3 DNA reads TGTGCCAGCAGCCAAGGCGGGGCGGAAAACTATGGCTACACCTTC.

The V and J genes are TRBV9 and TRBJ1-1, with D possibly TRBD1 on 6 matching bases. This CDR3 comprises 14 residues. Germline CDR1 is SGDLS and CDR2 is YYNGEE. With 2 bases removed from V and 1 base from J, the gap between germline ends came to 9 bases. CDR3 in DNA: TGTGCCAGCAGCGTCTTACAGGGGAACACTGAAGCTTTCTTT. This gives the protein CASSVLQGNTEAFF.

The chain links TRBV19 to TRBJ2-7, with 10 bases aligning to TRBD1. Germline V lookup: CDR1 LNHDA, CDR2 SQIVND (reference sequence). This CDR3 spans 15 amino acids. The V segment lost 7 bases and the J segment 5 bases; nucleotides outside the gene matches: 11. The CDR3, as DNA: TGTGCCAGTACTTCGTGGGGACAGGGGTCCCACGAGCAGTACTTC. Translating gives CASTSWGQGSHEQYF.

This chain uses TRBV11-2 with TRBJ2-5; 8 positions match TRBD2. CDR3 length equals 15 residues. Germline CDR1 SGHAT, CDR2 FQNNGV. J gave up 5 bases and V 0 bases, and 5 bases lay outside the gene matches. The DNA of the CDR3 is TGTGCCAGCAGCTTAGATCCCATAGCGGGGGAGACCCAGTACTTC. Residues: CASSLDPIAGETQYF.

CDR3 nucleotide sequence: TGTGCCAGCAGCCGAGACAGGAACTATGGCTACACCTTC. Amino acid sequence: CASSRDRNYGYTF. The genes are TRBV6-6 and TRBJ1-2; TRBD1 might be the D (6 bases). This CDR3 contains 13 residues. Germline V gene lookup returns CDR1 MNHNY and CDR2 SVGAGI (reference sequence). V lost 6 bases, J lost 2 bases, and 10 bases lay in between.

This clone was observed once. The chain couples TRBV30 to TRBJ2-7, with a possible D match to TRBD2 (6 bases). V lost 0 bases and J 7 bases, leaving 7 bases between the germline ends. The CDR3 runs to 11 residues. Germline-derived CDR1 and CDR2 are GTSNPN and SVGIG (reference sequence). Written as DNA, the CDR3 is TGTGCCTGGAGTGTTGGGGGGGAGCAGTACTTC. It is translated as CAWSVGGEQYF.

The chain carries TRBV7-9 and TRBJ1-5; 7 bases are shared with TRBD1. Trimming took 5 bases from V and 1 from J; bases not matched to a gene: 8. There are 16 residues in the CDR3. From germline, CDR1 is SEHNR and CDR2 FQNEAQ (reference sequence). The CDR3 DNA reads TGTGCCAGCAGCAAGACAGGGACGGGGAGCAATCAGCCCCAGCATTTT. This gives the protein CASSKTGTGSNQPQHF.

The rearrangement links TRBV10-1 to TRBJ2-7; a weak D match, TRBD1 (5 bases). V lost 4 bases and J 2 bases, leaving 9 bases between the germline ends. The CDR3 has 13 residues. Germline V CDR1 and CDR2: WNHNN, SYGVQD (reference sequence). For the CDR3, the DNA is TGCGCCAGCAGTGGGGGCCCAACCTACGAGCAGTACTTC. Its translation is CASSGGPTYEQYF.

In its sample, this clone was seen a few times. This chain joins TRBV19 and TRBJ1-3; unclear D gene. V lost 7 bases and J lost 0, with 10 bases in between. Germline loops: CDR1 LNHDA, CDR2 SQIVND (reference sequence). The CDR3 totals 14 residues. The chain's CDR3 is CASTLRGSGNTIYF. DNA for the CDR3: TGTGCCAGTACGCTCCGGGGCTCTGGAAACACCATATATTTT.

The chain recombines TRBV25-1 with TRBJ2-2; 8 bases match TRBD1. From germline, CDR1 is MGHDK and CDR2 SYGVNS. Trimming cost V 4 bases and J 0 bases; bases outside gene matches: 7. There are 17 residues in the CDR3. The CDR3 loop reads CASSGQGTFSNTGELFF. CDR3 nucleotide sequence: TGTGCCAGCAGTGGACAGGGGACTTTCTCGAACACCGGGGAGCTGTTTTTT. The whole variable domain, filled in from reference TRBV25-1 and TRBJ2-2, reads EADIYQTPRYLVIGTGKKITLECSQTMGHDKMYWYQQDPGMELHLIHYSYGVNSTEKGDLSSESTVSRIRTEHFPLTLESARPSHTSQYLCASSGQGTFSNTGELFFGEGSRLTVL.

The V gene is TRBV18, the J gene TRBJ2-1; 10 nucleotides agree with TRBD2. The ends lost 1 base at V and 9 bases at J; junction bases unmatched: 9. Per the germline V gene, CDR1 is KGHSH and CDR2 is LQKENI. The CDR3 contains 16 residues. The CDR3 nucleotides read TGTGCCAGCTCACCACTAGCTAGCGGGGGCGTGGCTGAGCAGTTCTTC. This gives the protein CASSPLASGGVAEQFF.

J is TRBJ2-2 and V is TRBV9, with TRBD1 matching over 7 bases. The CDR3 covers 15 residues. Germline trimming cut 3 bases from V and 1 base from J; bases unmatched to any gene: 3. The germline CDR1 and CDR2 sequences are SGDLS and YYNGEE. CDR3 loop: CASSEGTVNTGELFF. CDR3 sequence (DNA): TGTGCCAGCAGCGAGGGGACAGTGAACACCGGGGAGCTGTTTTTT.

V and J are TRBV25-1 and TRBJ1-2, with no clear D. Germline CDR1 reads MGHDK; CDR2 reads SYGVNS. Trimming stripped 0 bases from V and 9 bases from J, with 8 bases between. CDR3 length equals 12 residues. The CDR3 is CASSEYRGRYTF. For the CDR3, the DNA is TGTGCCAGCAGTGAATACCGGGGTCGCTACACCTTC.

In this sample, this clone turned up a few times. The CDR3 bases are TGTGCCATCGGAGGACAGTCCTACGAGCAGTACTTC. It is translated as CAIGGQSYEQYF. This chain joins TRBV2 and TRBJ2-7, with D perhaps TRBD1 (6 bases). Deletions cut 10 bases from V and 1 base from J, with 11 bases between. Germline V CDR1 and CDR2: SNHLY, FYNNEI. The CDR3 extends over 12 amino acids.

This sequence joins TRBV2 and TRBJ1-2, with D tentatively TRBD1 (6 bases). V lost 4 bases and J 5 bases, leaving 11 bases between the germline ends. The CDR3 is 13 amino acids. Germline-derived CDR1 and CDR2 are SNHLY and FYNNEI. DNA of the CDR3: TGTGCCAGCAGTGTCTACAGGGAATATGGCTACACCTTC. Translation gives CASSVYREYGYTF. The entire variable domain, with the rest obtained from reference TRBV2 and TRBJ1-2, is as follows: EPEVTQTPSHQVTQMGQEVILRCVPISNHLYFYWYRQILGQKVEFLVSFYNNEISEKSEIFDDQFSVERPDGSNFTLKIRSTKLEDSAMYFCASSVYREYGYTFGSGTRLTVV.

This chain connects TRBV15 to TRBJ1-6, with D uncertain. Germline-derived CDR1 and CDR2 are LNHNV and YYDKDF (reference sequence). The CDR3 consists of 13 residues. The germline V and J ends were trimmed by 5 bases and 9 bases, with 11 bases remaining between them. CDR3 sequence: CATSPVSSSPLHF. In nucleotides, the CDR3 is TGTGCCACCAGCCCAGTGTCGTCTTCACCCCTCCACTTT.

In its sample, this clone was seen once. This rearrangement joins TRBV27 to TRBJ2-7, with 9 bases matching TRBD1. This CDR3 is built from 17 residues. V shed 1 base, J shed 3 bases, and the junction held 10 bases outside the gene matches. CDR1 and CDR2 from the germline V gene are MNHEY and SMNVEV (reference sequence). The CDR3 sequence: CASSLLTPGQGFYEQYF. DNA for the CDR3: TGTGCCAGCAGTTTATTGACCCCGGGACAGGGATTCTACGAGCAGTACTTC.

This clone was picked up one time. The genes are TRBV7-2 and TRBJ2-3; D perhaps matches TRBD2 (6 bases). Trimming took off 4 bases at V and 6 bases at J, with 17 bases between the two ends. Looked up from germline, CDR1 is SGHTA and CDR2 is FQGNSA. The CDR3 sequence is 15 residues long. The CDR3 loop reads CASSSDRAGGDTQYF. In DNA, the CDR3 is TGTGCCAGCAGCTCCGACCGGGCCGGAGGGGATACGCAGTATTTT.

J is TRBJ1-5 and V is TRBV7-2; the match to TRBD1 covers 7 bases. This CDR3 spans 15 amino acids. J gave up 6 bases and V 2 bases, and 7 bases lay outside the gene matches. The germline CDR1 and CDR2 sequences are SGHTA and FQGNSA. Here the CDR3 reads CASSLPGQPTQPQHF. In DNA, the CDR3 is TGTGCCAGCAGCTTACCGGGACAGCCTACTCAGCCCCAGCATTTT.

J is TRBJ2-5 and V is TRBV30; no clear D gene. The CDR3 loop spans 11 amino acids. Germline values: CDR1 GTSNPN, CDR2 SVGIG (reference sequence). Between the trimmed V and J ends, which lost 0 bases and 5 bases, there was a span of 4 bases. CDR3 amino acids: CAWSVRETQYF. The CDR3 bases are TGTGCCTGGAGTGTACGGGAGACCCAGTACTTC.

The CDR3 reads CASSVEGGKWPQHF. Here the CDR3 DNA reads TGTGCCAGCAGCGTAGAGGGGGGGAAATGGCCCCAGCATTTT. The chain couples TRBV9 to TRBJ1-5, with D possibly matching TRBD1 (6 bases). Trimming removed 0 bases from V and 9 bases from J, with 13 bases in between. Per the germline V gene, CDR1 is SGDLS and CDR2 is YYNGEE. The CDR3 loop spans 14 amino acids.

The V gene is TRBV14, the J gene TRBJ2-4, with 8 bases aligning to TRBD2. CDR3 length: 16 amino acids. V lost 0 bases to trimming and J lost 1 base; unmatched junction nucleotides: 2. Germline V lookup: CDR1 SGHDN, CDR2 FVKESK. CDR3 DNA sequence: TGTGCCAGCAGCCAAGACGGCGGGAGGGCCAAAAACATTCAGTACTTC. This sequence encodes CASSQDGGRAKNIQYF. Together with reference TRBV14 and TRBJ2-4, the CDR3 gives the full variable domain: EAGVTQFPSHSVIEKGQTVTLRCDPISGHDNLYWYRRVMGKEIKFLLHFVKESKQDESGMPNNRFLAERTGGTYSTLKVQPAELEDSGVYFCASSQDGGRAKNIQYFGAGTRLSVL.

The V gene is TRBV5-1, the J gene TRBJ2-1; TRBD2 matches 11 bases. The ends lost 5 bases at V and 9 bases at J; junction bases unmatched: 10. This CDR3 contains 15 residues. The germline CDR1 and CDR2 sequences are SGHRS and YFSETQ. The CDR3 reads CASSYVAGGPGEQFF. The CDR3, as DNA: TGCGCCAGCAGTTACGTAGCGGGAGGGCCGGGTGAGCAGTTCTTC.

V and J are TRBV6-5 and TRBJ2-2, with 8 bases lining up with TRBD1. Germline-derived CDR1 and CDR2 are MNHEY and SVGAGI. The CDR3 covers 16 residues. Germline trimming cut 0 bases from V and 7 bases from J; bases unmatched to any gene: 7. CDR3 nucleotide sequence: TGTGCCAGCAGTTACTCCGGGCAGGGGGCGGTCGGGGAGCTGTTTTTT. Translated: CASSYSGQGAVGELFF.